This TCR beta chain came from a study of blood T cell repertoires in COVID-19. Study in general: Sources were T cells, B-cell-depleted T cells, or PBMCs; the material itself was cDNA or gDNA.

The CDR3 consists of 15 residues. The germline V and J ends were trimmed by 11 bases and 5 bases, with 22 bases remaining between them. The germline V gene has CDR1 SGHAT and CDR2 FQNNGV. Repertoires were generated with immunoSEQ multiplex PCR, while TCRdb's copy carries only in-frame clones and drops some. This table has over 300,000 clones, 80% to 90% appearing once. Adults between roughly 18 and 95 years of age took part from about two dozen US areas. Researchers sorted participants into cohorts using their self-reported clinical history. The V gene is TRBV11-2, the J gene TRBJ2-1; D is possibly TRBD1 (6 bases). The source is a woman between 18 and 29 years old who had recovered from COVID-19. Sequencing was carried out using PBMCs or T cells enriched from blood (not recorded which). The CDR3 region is CASQQPGQRNNEQFF. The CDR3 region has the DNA TGTGCCTCCCAGCAGCCCGGACAGCGGAACAATGAGCAGTTCTTC.